This T cell receptor beta chain was obtained from a study of blood T cell repertoires in COVID-19. Per the authors' pipeline: It was from reference gene primer amplification that nucleated cell counts were estimated. The repertoire was sequenced with immunoSEQ multiplex PCR; TCRdb's copy has only in-frame clones and lacks some. The D gene and trimming were derived from the DNA, and the V and J assignments and clone size from that table. The profile shows 45,000 to 55,000 clones, 90% of them singletons. This CDR3 comprises 16 residues. Per germline, CDR1 SEHNR and CDR2 FQNEAQ (reference sequence). Remarks on this clone: One end of the junction is discordant with germline, which a read error may explain.

Sequencing input: peripheral blood. V usage is TRBV7-9 and J usage is TRBJ1-3; D is unresolved. The clonotype comes from a human donor in a cohort sampled during active COVID-19. As DNA, the CDR3 is TGTGCCAGCACCTTAGTATTGAGGGACTCTGGAAACACCATATATTTT. Its translation: CASTLVLRDSGNTIYF.